This T cell receptor beta chain derives from a study of shared clonotypes between healthy human individuals. In the case of this clone: The antigen is undetermined.

Overall study results and limits: Clonotypes shared by all four donors outscored non-shared clonotypes in generation probability. Rarefaction showed sorted-subset sequencing was incomplete despite large depth. Naive CD4 clonotype sharing across a few donors was around 5.5%.

The assay was carried out at the deep level. Data came from immunoSEQ multiplex PCR; TCRdb stores just in-frame clones and leaves some out. The sample includes approximately 2,000,000 clones, roughly 90% seen only once; the top ten take 0.3% to 0.4%. From germline, CDR1 is SGHRS and CDR2 YFSETQ. V lost 5 bases and J lost 2; bases outside the gene matches: 9. The CDR3 has 16 amino acids. This receptor was obtained from a man in his late teens or twenties in good health. Some clones in this sample may be carry-over from other donors' samples. The chain combines TRBV5-1 with TRBJ2-1; 8 bases are a match to TRBD2. The specimen was naive CD4+ T cells from PBMCs. The subset is: CD45RA+ positively selected. The CDR3 sequence is CASSMSGSVAYNEQFF. CDR3 nucleotide sequence: TGCGCCAGCAGTATGAGCGGGAGTGTCGCCTACAATGAGCAGTTCTTC.